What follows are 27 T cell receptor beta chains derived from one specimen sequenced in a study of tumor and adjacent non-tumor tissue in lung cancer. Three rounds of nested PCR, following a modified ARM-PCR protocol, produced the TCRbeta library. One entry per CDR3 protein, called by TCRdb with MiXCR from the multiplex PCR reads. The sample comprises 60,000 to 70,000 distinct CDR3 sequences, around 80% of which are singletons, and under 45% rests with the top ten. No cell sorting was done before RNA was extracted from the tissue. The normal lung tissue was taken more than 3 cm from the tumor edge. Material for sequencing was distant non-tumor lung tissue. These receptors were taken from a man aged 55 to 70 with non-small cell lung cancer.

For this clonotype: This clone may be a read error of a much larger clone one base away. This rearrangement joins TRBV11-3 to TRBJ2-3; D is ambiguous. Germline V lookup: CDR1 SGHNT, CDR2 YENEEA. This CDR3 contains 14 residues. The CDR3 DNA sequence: TGTGTCAGCAGCTTAGATCTACACACAGATACGCAGTATTTT. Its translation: CVSSLDLHTDTQYF.

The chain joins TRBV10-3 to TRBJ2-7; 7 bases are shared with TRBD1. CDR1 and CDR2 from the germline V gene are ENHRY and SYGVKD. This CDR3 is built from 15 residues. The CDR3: CAINPQGQRPYEQYF. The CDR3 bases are TGTGCAATAAACCCGCAGGGACAGAGGCCCTACGAGCAGTACTTC.

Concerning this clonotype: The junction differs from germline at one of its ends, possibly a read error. CDR3 sequence: CVSSQLFSSYERYF. CDR3 DNA: TGTGTCAGCAGTCAGTTATTTAGCTCCTACGAGCGGTACTTC. V is TRBV28 and J is TRBJ2-7, with D hard to call. Germline CDR1 reads MDHEN; CDR2 reads SYDVKM. CDR3 length equals 14 residues.

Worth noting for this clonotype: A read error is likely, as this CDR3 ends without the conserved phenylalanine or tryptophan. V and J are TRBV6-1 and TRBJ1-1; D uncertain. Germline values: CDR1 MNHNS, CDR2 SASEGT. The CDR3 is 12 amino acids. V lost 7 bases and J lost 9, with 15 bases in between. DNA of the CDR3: TGTGCCAGCAACCAAGGGAAGACTAAAGCTTTCGTT. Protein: CASNQGKTKAFV.

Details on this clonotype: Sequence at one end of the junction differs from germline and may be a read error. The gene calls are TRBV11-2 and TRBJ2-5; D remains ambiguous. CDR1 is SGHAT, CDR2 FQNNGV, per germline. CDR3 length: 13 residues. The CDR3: CASRYTSQETQYF. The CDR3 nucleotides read TGCGCCAGCAGATATACGAGCCAAGAGACCCAGTACTTC.

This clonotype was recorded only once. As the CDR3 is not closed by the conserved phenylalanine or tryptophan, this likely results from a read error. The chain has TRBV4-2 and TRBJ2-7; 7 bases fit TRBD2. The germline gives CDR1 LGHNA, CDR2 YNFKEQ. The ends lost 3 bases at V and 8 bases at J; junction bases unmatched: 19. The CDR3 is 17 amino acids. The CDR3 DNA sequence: TGTGCCAGCAGCCAGGCGGTGGGGCGGGAGCGTCTAAACAAGCAGTACTTA. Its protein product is CASSQAVGRERLNKQYL.

CDR3 sequence: CSVEDRHRKTYEQYF. The CDR3 nucleotides are TGCAGCGTTGAAGATAGACACAGGAAAACCTACGAGCAGTACTTC. The genes are TRBV29-1 and TRBJ2-7, with D tentatively TRBD1 (5 bases). The CDR3 has 15 residues. CDR1 SQVTM and CDR2 ANQGSEA come from the germline V gene. V dropped 0 bases and J dropped 2 bases, with 14 bases sitting between them.

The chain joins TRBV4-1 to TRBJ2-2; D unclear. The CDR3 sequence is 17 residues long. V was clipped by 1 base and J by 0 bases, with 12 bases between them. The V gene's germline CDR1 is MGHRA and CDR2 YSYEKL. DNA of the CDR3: TGCGCCAGCAGCCAAGTTGGGGTTGGGACGAACACCGGGGAGCTGTTTTTT. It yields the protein CASSQVGVGTNTGELFF.

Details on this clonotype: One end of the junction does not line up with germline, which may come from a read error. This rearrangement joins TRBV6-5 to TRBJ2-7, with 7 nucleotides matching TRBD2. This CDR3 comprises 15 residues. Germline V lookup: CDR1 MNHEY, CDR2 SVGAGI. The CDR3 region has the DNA TGTGCCTGCAGTTACTCGAGGCGGGAGATGGCTGAGCAGTACTTC. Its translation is CACSYSRREMAEQYF.

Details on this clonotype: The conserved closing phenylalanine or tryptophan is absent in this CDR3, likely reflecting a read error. CDR3 sequence reads: CASSPGDTGELFL. The CDR3 region has the DNA TGTGCCAGCAGCCCAGGGGACACGGGGGAGCTGTTTCTT. V and J are TRBV6-5 and TRBJ2-2; maybe TRBD1 (6 bases). Germline values: CDR1 MNHEY, CDR2 SVGAGI. The CDR3 runs 13 residues.

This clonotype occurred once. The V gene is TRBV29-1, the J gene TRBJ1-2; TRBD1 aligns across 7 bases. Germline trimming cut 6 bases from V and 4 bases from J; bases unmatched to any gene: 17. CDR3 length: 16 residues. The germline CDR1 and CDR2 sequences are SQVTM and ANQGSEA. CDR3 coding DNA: TGCAGCGTGGTCCCGGGACAGTGGACGCGTATCTATGGCTACACCTTC. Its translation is CSVVPGQWTRIYGYTF. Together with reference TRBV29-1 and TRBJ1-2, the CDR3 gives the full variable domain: SAVISQKPSRDICQRGTSLTIQCQVDSQVTMMFWYRQQPGQSLTLIATANQGSEATYESGFVIDKFPISRPNLTFSTLTVSNMSPEDSSIYLCSVVPGQWTRIYGYTFGSGTRLTVV.

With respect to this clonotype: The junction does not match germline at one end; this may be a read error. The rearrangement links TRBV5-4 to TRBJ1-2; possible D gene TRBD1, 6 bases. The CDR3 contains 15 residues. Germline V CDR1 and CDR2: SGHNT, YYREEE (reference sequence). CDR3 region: CARSLLNAGDGGYIF. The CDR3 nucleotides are TGTGCCAGGAGCCTGTTAAACGCAGGGGACGGTGGCTACATCTTC. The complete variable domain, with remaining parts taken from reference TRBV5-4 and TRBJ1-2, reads ETGVTQSPTHLIKTRGQQVTLRCSSQSGHNTVSWYQQALGQGPQFIFQYYREEENGRGNFPPRFSGLQFPNYSSELNVNALELDDSALYLCARSLLNAGDGGYIFGSGTRLTVV.

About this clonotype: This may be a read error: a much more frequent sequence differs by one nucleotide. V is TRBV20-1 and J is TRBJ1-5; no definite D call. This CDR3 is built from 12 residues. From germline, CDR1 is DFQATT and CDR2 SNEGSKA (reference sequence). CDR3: CSAGMSNQSQHF. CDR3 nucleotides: TGCAGTGCAGGGATGAGCAATCAGTCCCAGCATTTT.

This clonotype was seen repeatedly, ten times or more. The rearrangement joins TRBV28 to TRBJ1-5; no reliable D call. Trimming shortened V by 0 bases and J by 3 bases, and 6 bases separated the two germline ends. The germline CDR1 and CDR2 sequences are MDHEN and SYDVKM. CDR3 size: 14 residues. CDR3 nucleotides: TGTGCCAGCAGTTTATGGGAGAACAATCAGCCCCAGCATTTT. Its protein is CASSLWENNQPQHF.

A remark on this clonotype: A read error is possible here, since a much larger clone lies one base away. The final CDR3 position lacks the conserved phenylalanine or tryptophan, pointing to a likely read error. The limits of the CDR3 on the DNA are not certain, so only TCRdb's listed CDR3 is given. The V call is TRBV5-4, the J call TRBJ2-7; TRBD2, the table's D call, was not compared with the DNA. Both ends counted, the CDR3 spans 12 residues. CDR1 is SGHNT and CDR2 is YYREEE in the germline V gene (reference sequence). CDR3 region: CASSQETGLFYL.

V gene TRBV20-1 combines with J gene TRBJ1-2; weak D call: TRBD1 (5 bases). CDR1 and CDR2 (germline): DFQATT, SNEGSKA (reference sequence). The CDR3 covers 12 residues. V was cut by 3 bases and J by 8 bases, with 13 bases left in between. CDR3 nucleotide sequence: TGCAGTGCTAGTAGGCAGGGTGTAGGCTACACCTTC. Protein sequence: CSASRQGVGYTF.

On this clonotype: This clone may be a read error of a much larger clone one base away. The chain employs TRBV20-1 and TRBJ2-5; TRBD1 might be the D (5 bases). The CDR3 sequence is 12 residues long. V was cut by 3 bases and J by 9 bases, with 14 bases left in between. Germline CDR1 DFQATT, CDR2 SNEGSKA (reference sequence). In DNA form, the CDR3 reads TGCAGTGCTAGGGTACAGGTCCAGGCCCAGTACTTC. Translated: CSARVQVQAQYF.

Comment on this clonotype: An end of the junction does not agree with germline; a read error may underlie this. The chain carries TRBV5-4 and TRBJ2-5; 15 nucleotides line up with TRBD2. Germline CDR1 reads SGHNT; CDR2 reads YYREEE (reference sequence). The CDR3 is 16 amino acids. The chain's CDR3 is CASCPGTSGRREIQYF. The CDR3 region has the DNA TGTGCCAGCTGCCCTGGGACTAGCGGGAGGAGGGAGATCCAGTACTTC.

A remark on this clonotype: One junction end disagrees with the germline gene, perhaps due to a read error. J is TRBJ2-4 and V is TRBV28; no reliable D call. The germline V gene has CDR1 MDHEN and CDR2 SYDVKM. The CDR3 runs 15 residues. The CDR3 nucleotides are TGTGCCACAGGCGGCCGGCCTGGAGCCAAAAACATTCAATACTTC. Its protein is CATGGRPGAKNIQYF.

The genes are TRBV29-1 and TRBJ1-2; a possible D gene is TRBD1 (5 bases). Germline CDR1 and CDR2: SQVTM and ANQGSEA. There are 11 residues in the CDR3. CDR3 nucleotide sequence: TGCAGTGGGAAAGGGGACGATGGCTACACCTTC. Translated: CSGKGDDGYTF. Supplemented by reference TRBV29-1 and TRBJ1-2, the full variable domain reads SAVISQKPSRDICQRGTSLTIQCQVDSQVTMMFWYRQQPGQSLTLIATANQGSEATYESGFVIDKFPISRPNLTFSTLTVSNMSPEDSSIYLCSGKGDDGYTFGSGTRLTVV.

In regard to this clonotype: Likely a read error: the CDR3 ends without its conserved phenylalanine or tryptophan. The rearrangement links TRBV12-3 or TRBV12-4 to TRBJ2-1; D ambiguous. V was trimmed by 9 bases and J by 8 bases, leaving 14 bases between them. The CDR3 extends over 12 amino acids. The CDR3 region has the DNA TGTGCCAGTAGGTTATCCAAGGATGAGCAGTTCTCC. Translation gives CASRLSKDEQFS.

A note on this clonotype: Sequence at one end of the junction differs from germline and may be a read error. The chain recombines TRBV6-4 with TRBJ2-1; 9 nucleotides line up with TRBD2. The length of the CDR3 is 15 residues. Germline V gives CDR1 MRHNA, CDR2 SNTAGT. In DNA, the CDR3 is TGTGCCAGCAGCCATAGCGGGAGTTCCTGCAATGAGAAGTTCTTC. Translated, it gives CASSHSGSSCNEKFF.

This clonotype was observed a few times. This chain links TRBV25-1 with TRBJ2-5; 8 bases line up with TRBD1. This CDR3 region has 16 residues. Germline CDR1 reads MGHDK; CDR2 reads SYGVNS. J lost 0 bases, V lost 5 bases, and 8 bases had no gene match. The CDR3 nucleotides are TGTGCCAGCAGTTCCCGGACAGGGCCCTACCAAGAGACCCAGTACTTC. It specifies CASSSRTGPYQETQYF.

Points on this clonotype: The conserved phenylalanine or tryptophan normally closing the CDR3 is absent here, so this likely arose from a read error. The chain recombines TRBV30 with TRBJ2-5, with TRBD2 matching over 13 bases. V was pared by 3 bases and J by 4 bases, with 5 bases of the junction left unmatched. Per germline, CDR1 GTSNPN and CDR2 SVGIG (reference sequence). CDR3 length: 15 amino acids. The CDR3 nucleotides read TGTGCCTGGAGCCGACTAGCGGGAGGAGGAGAGACCCAGTACTTA. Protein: CAWSRLAGGGETQYL.

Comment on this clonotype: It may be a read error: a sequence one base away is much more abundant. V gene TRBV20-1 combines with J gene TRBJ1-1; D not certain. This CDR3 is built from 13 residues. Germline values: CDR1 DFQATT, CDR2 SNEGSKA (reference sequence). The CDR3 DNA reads TGCGGTGCTAGAGACGGGGTGGCCACTGAAGCTTTCTTT. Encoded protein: CGARDGVATEAFF.

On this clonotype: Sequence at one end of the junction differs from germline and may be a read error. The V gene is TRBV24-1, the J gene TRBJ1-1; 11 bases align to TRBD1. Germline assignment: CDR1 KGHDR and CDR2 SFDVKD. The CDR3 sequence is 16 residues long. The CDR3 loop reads CATAGGTGGGGTEAFF. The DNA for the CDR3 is TGTGCCACGGCAGGAGGGACAGGGGGAGGTGGCACTGAAGCTTTCTTC.

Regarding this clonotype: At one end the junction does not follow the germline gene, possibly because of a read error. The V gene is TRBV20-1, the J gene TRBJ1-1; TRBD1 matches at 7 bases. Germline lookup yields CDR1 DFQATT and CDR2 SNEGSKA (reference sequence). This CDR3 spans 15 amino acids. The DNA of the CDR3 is TGCATTGCTAAAGACTTTCGGACAGGTCGCACTGAAGCTTTCTTT. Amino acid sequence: CIAKDFRTGRTEAFF.